The rows below give T cell receptor beta chains drawn from one sample of a study of cytomegalovirus exposure and HLA in healthy donors. Generated by immunoSEQ multiplex PCR, the TCRdb table keeps only in-frame clones and is missing some. The repertoire holds approximately 89,000 clones, with 81% as singletons. The sequencing sample was made of PBMCs. These receptors originate from a human donor in good health. Each CDR3 is given with its conserved first and last residue. The D gene is left open where the match is weak. Clone sizes are given selectively: once, few, many, or a class where the clone is expanded.

d_call: TRBD2; j_call: TRBJ2-1; clone_size: NA; v_call: TRBV7-3; cdr3_aa: CASSPGLGNNEQFF; cdr3_nt: TGTGCCAGCAGCCCGGGACTAGGGAACAATGAGCAGTTCTTC
d_call: NA; j_call: TRBJ2-2; clone_size: NA; v_call: TRBV4-1; cdr3_aa: CASSQEGGNTGELFF; cdr3_nt: TGCGCCAGCAGCCAAGAGGGGGGGAACACCGGGGAGCTGTTTTTT
d_call: NA; j_call: TRBJ1-2; clone_size: NA; v_call: TRBV4-1; cdr3_aa: CASSQVTFVNYGYTF; cdr3_nt: TGCGCCAGCAGCCAAGTAACTTTTGTGAACTATGGCTACACCTTC
d_call: TRBD1; j_call: TRBJ2-3; clone_size: NA; v_call: TRBV4-2; cdr3_aa: CASSLPPGTGDTDTQYF; cdr3_nt: TGTGCCAGCAGCCTACCCCCAGGAACAGGGGACACAGATACGCAGTATTTT
d_call: NA; j_call: TRBJ2-5; clone_size: NA; v_call: TRBV18; cdr3_aa: CASSQGIGEETQYF; cdr3_nt: TGTGCCAGCTCACAGGGGATAGGGGAAGAGACCCAGTACTTC
d_call: NA; j_call: TRBJ1-5; clone_size: few; v_call: TRBV4-3; cdr3_aa: CASSQDPFSGAEPQHF; cdr3_nt: TGCGCCAGCAGCCAAGATCCGTTCTCGGGTGCAGAGCCCCAGCATTTT
d_call: TRBD1; j_call: TRBJ1-5; clone_size: NA; v_call: TRBV11-2; cdr3_aa: CASSLIYSRGPGQPQHF; cdr3_nt: TGTGCCAGCAGCTTAATTTATAGCAGGGGGCCCGGTCAGCCCCAGCATTTT
d_call: NA; j_call: TRBJ2-7; clone_size: NA; v_call: TRBV28; cdr3_aa: CASYQWGAYEQYF; cdr3_nt: TGTGCCAGCTATCAATGGGGAGCCTACGAGCAGTACTTC
d_call: TRBD2; j_call: TRBJ2-1; clone_size: NA; v_call: TRBV6-6; cdr3_aa: CASNTGLAGYNEQFF; cdr3_nt: TGTGCCTCCAATACGGGACTAGCGGGATACAATGAGCAGTTCTTC
d_call: TRBD1; j_call: TRBJ2-3; clone_size: NA; v_call: TRBV28; cdr3_aa: CASSLAATGSDTQYF; cdr3_nt: TGTGCCAGCAGTTTGGCCGCGACAGGGTCAGATACGCAGTATTTT
d_call: TRBD2; j_call: TRBJ2-3; clone_size: NA; v_call: TRBV9; cdr3_aa: CASSVVPGGTFPDTQYF; cdr3_nt: TGTGCCAGCAGCGTAGTGCCGGGGGGTACCTTCCCAGATACGCAGTATTTT
d_call: NA; j_call: TRBJ2-1; clone_size: once; v_call: TRBV7-9; cdr3_aa: CASLGLTNEQFF; cdr3_nt: TGTGCCAGCCTCGGACTAACGAATGAGCAGTTCTTC
d_call: TRBD2; j_call: TRBJ2-1; clone_size: few; v_call: TRBV5-1; cdr3_aa: CASSANSGSTYNEQFF; cdr3_nt: TGCGCCAGCAGCGCGAATAGCGGGAGTACGTACAATGAGCAGTTCTTC
d_call: TRBD2; j_call: TRBJ2-1; clone_size: NA; v_call: TRBV5-1; cdr3_aa: CASSLEPSGSNNEQFF; cdr3_nt: TGCGCCAGCAGCTTGGAACCTAGCGGGAGCAACAATGAGCAGTTCTTC
d_call: NA; j_call: TRBJ1-1; clone_size: NA; v_call: TRBV25-1; cdr3_aa: CASTQGGRNTEAFF; cdr3_nt: TGTGCCAGCACACAGGGTGGTCGAAACACTGAAGCTTTCTTT
d_call: TRBD2; j_call: TRBJ2-5; clone_size: NA; v_call: TRBV5-1; cdr3_aa: CASSLGASGRAFGTQYF; cdr3_nt: TGCGCCAGCAGCTTGGGTGCTAGCGGGAGGGCCTTTGGGACCCAGTACTTC
d_call: TRBD1; j_call: TRBJ1-5; clone_size: NA; v_call: TRBV5-4; cdr3_aa: CASSEIPGTGDYSNQPQHF; cdr3_nt: TGTGCCAGCAGCGAAATTCCCGGGACAGGAGATTATAGCAATCAGCCCCAGCATTTT
d_call: TRBD2; j_call: TRBJ2-3; clone_size: NA; v_call: TRBV13; cdr3_aa: CASSLAAGYTDTQYF; cdr3_nt: TGTGCCAGCAGCTTAGCAGCGGGGTATACAGATACGCAGTATTTT
d_call: TRBD1; j_call: TRBJ1-5; clone_size: NA; v_call: TRBV19; cdr3_aa: CASSPDRVTRGAQHF; cdr3_nt: TGTGCCAGTAGTCCCGACAGGGTGACCAGAGGGGCCCAGCATTTT
d_call: TRBD2; j_call: TRBJ2-7; clone_size: NA; v_call: TRBV5-1; cdr3_aa: CASSPTSGITYSYEQYF; cdr3_nt: TGCGCCAGCAGCCCGACTAGCGGGATTACATACTCCTACGAGCAGTACTTC
d_call: NA; j_call: TRBJ2-2; clone_size: NA; v_call: TRBV19; cdr3_aa: CASRSTSTGELFF; cdr3_nt: TGTGCCAGTAGATCTACTAGCACCGGGGAGCTGTTTTTT
d_call: TRBD1; j_call: TRBJ1-4; clone_size: NA; v_call: TRBV29-1; cdr3_aa: CSAYGQGGEKLFF; cdr3_nt: TGCAGCGCCTACGGACAGGGAGGAGAAAAACTGTTTTTT
d_call: NA; j_call: TRBJ2-3; clone_size: NA; v_call: TRBV2; cdr3_aa: CASSEYPDKADTQYF; cdr3_nt: TGTGCCAGCAGTGAGTATCCTGACAAGGCAGATACGCAGTATTTT
d_call: TRBD2; j_call: TRBJ2-3; clone_size: NA; v_call: TRBV9; cdr3_aa: CASTPLAGATDTQYF; cdr3_nt: TGTGCCAGCACCCCACTAGCGGGGGCCACAGATACGCAGTATTTT
d_call: NA; j_call: TRBJ2-2; clone_size: once; v_call: TRBV19; cdr3_aa: CASRGSGELFF; cdr3_nt: TGTGCCAGCCGAGGGTCCGGGGAGCTGTTTTTT
d_call: NA; j_call: TRBJ1-5; clone_size: few; v_call: TRBV6-5; cdr3_aa: CASSYAQGGNQPQHF; cdr3_nt: TGTGCCAGCAGTTACGCACAGGGAGGCAATCAGCCCCAGCATTTT
d_call: TRBD1; j_call: TRBJ1-3; clone_size: NA; v_call: TRBV30; cdr3_aa: CAWTGQGLRISGNTIYF; cdr3_nt: TGTGCCTGGACGGGACAGGGACTTAGGATCTCTGGAAACACCATATATTTT
d_call: NA; j_call: TRBJ2-7; clone_size: NA; v_call: TRBV6-6; cdr3_aa: CASSSLAAGDEQYF; cdr3_nt: TGTGCCAGCAGTTCTCTCGCCGCCGGAGACGAGCAGTACTTC
d_call: NA; j_call: TRBJ2-1; clone_size: NA; v_call: TRBV14; cdr3_aa: CASSQGEARAAYNEQFF; cdr3_nt: TGTGCCAGCAGCCAAGGAGAAGCCAGGGCGGCCTACAATGAGCAGTTCTTC
d_call: NA; j_call: TRBJ1-4; clone_size: few; v_call: TRBV28; cdr3_aa: CASTPGQGWEKLFF; cdr3_nt: TGTGCCAGCACCCCCGGGCAGGGGTGGGAAAAACTGTTTTTT
d_call: NA; j_call: TRBJ2-6; clone_size: NA; v_call: TRBV7-3; cdr3_aa: CASSLIGDGANVLTF; cdr3_nt: TGTGCCAGCAGCTTGATCGGGGATGGGGCCAACGTCCTGACTTTC
d_call: TRBD1; j_call: TRBJ1-1; clone_size: NA; v_call: TRBV7-8; cdr3_aa: CASSPGGQANTEAFF; cdr3_nt: TGTGCCAGCTCCCCGGGGGGACAGGCGAACACTGAAGCTTTCTTT
d_call: TRBD1; j_call: TRBJ1-1; clone_size: NA; v_call: TRBV11-3; cdr3_aa: CASSPGQGGTEAFF; cdr3_nt: TGTGCCAGCAGCCCGGGACAGGGAGGCACTGAAGCTTTCTTT
d_call: TRBD1; j_call: TRBJ1-2; clone_size: NA; v_call: TRBV11-2; cdr3_aa: CASSFTDRANGYTF; cdr3_nt: TGTGCCAGCAGCTTTACCGACAGGGCCAATGGCTACACCTTC
d_call: NA; j_call: TRBJ2-3; clone_size: few; v_call: TRBV6-5; cdr3_aa: CASSLGAGKQYF; cdr3_nt: TGTGCCAGCAGTCTAGGGGCCGGAAAGCAGTATTTT
d_call: NA; j_call: TRBJ1-6; clone_size: few; v_call: TRBV4-3; cdr3_aa: CASSQGVGLSSYNSPLHF; cdr3_nt: TGCGCCAGCAGCCAAGGGGTTGGGCTCAGCTCCTATAATTCACCCCTCCACTTT
d_call: TRBD2; j_call: TRBJ2-1; clone_size: few; v_call: TRBV6-6; cdr3_aa: CASGPGLAGGPRRQFF; cdr3_nt: TGTGCCAGCGGGCCCGGACTAGCGGGGGGGCCCCGCCGTCAGTTCTTC
d_call: TRBD2; j_call: TRBJ2-7; clone_size: few; v_call: TRBV4-2; cdr3_aa: CASSQEGLVSEQYF; cdr3_nt: TGTGCCAGCAGCCAAGAGGGACTAGTCTCCGAGCAGTACTTC
d_call: NA; j_call: TRBJ2-7; clone_size: once; v_call: TRBV18; cdr3_aa: CASSPDDSYEQYF; cdr3_nt: TGTGCCAGCTCACCGGATGACAGCTACGAGCAGTACTTC
d_call: TRBD1; j_call: TRBJ1-3; clone_size: NA; v_call: TRBV7-2; cdr3_aa: CASSWRQGLDTIYF; cdr3_nt: TGTGCCAGCAGCTGGCGACAGGGGCTAGACACCATATATTTT
d_call: NA; j_call: TRBJ1-1; clone_size: NA; v_call: TRBV7-2; cdr3_aa: CASSTSGAFNTEAFF; cdr3_nt: TGTGCCAGCAGCACTTCAGGGGCGTTTAACACTGAAGCTTTCTTT
d_call: NA; j_call: TRBJ2-5; clone_size: NA; v_call: TRBV21-1; cdr3_aa: CASSKGLAGAETQYF; cdr3_nt: TGTGCCAGCAGCAAGGGGCTAGCGGGAGCTGAGACCCAGTACTTC